Listed below are T cell receptor beta chains from one sample, sequenced in a study of technical replicates of blood from several donors. Assay: immunoSEQ multiplex PCR; the TCRdb copy retains only in-frame clones and omits some. The sample has roughly 50,000 clones, more than 90% seen once. The specimen sequenced was PBMCs. These receptors all come from a human donor in good health. Some clones in this sample may be carry-over from other donors' samples. The CDR3 runs from the conserved cysteine through the conserved F or W. The D gene is left open where the match is weak.

>TRBJ1-2|.|13|TRBV30
CAWSPTDEGGYTF
>TRBJ2-7|.|15|TRBV5-1
CASSLERDTSYEQYF
>TRBJ2-5|.|12|TRBV12-5
CASSGFGETQYF
>TRBJ2-1|.|13|TRBV6-5
CASRRGLEAEQFF
>TRBJ2-2|TRBD2|18|TRBV25-1
CASSAPGLAGVFAGELFF
>TRBJ1-1|.|13|TRBV5-6
CASTEDRNTEAFF
>TRBJ2-1|TRBD2|18|TRBV4-3
CASSQDFPPRREADEQFF
>TRBJ1-1|.|14|TRBV19
CASSIEGWATEAFF
>TRBJ2-3|.|14|TRBV6-5
CASSRGGEMDTQYF
>TRBJ2-2|TRBD1|17|TRBV5-5
CASKRGTGTGIIGELFF
>TRBJ2-5|.|8|TRBV7-8
CASSLGDF
>TRBJ2-7|.|14|TRBV19
CASSGGYTIYEQYF
>TRBJ1-4|.|13|TRBV7-2
CASSSGILEKLFF
>TRBJ2-7|TRBD2|18|TRBV7-2
CASSLFSSGGASFNEQYF
>TRBJ2-1|.|14|TRBV5-1
CASSLAFPYNEQFF
>TRBJ1-1|.|13|TRBV7-9
CASSLGANTEAFF
>TRBJ2-7|.|14|TRBV7-8
CASSLLQGTYEQYF
>TRBJ1-5|.|16|TRBV4-2
CASSQFVSGSNQPQHF
>TRBJ2-1|TRBD2|11|TRBV20-1
CIGTSGDEQFF
>TRBJ1-1|.|14|TRBV19
CASIQTETNTEAFF
>TRBJ2-3|TRBD1|14|TRBV5-4
CASSLQGSTDTQYF
>TRBJ1-1|.|14|TRBV27
CASRSGQGNTEAFF
>TRBJ2-5|.|13|TRBV19
CASSITTRETQYF
>TRBJ2-1|TRBD2|16|TRBV5-4
CASREIAGVTYNEQFF